A single count supports the clone carrying this T cell receptor beta chain. This CDR3 spans 13 amino acids. Unmatched junction bases numbered 7, after V lost 6 bases and J lost 9 bases. Germline V gene data show CDR1 as MGHDK and CDR2 as SYGVNS. This entry comes from a study of blood T cell repertoires in COVID-19. Study context: Sites across the United States, Italy and Spain contributed samples from acute and convalescent COVID-19.

The authors' processing: Reference gene primer amplification in the assay estimated nucleated cell counts. Produced via immunoSEQ multiplex PCR; TCRdb's table is partial and in-frame only. V and J calls and clone size are copied from that table; D and trimming were computed from the DNA. This repertoire shows about 180,000 clones, 80% to 85% found once; its top ten account for 11% to 15%. The specimen was peripheral blood. The clonotype originates from a young man with active or convalescent COVID-19. The chain uses TRBV25-1 and TRBJ2-1, with TRBD1 identical over 8 bases. The CDR3 DNA reads TGTGCCAGCAGAATCCAGGGGGCGGCTGAGCAGTTCTTC. Translating gives CASRIQGAAEQFF.